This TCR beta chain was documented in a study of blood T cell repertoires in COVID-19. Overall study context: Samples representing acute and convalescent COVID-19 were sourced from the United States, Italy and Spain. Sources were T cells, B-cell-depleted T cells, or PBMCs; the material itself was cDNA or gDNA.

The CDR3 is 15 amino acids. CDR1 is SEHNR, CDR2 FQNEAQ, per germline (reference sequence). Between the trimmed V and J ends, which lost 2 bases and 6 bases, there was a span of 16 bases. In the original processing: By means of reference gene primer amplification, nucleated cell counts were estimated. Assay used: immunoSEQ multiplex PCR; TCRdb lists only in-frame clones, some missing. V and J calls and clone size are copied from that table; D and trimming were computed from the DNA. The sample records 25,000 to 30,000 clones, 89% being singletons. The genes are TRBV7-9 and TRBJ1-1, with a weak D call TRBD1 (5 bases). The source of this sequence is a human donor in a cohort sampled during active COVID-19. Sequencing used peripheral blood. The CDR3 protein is CASSLMGGIFAEAFF. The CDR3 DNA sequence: TGTGCCAGCAGCTTAATGGGGGGTATTTTCGCTGAAGCTTTCTTT.